This TCR beta chain was captured in a study of OX40 agonist ivuxolimab in advanced cancers. Study details: Ivuxolimab, an antibody that agonizes OX40 (CD134), was administered to the patients.

The data were produced by immunoSEQ multiplex PCR, yet TCRdb's version contains in-frame clones alone and is incomplete. The table lists about 47,000 clones, roughly 84% of them singletons. Study results and caveats: Antigens targeted by the expanded peripheral T cells were not determined. At 0.1 to 3.0 mg/kg, clonal expansion of CD4+ and CD8+ blood T cells had occurred by week 6.

Trimming removed 5 bases at V and 10 bases at J, with 12 bases between. Germline V gene data show CDR1 as KGHSH and CDR2 as LQKENI. This CDR3 spans 12 amino acids. A note on this clone: The antigen is undetermined.

Source: CD4+ or CD8+ T cells sorted from blood, taken in a trial of the OX40 agonist ivuxolimab. This TCR was recovered from an adult with an advanced solid tumor such as melanoma, head and neck, liver or kidney cancer. The chain combines TRBV18 with TRBJ2-1; D is unresolved. The CDR3 DNA reads TGTGCCAGCTCAAGACTCGGAAGCGAGCAGTTCTTC. This encodes CASSRLGSEQFF.